The 28 T cell receptor beta chains in this list originate from one sample, sequenced in a study of cytomegalovirus exposure and HLA in healthy donors. Amplification used 60 Vbeta primers and 13 Jbeta primers. Clones were sequenced by immunoSEQ multiplex PCR, and TCRdb holds only the in-frame ones, with some missing. The data show approximately 100,000 clones, roughly four fifths seen once. Input material: PBMCs. The receptors derive from a male donor in good health and CMV-seropositive.

This sequence joins TRBV1 and TRBJ2-3; the listed D gene, TRBD2, was not tested against the DNA. TRBV1 is a documented pseudogene. This CDR3 region has 19 residues. The CDR3 region has the DNA TGCACCAGCAGCCAAGATGAGATAGCGGGGGCCCCCCGGACAGATACGCAGTATTTT. This gives the protein CTSSQDEIAGAPRTDTQYF.

V and J are TRBV27 and TRBJ1-6; D is uncertain. CDR1 is MNHEY and CDR2 is SMNVEV in the germline V gene (reference sequence). The CDR3 consists of 15 residues. V lost 5 bases to trimming and J lost 7 bases, with 15 bases between them. This CDR3 is CASSPNTPINSPLHF. The CDR3 coding sequence is TGTGCCAGCAGTCCCAACACCCCAATCAATTCACCCCTCCACTTT.

The V call is TRBV30, the J call TRBJ2-7; TRBD2 is a possible D gene (5 bases). Looked up from germline, CDR1 is GTSNPN and CDR2 is SVGIG (reference sequence). V was shortened by 5 bases and J by 4 bases, with 9 bases between the two germline ends. This CDR3 is built from 11 residues. CDR3 loop: CAWYGGYEQYF. As DNA, the CDR3 is TGTGCCTGGTACGGCGGGTACGAGCAGTACTTC.

The chain links TRBV5-1 to TRBJ2-6; TRBD1 matches 10 bases. This CDR3 contains 20 residues. The V and J ends lost 4 bases and 0 bases, in that order; junction bases with no gene match: 13. CDR1 is SGHRS, CDR2 YFSETQ, per germline. The CDR3 spells CASSIRVMGQGTSGANVLTF. In DNA form, the CDR3 reads TGCGCCAGCAGCATTAGGGTAATGGGACAGGGGACCTCTGGGGCCAACGTCCTGACTTTC.

Only a few counts were recorded for this clone. CDR3 in DNA: TGCGCCAGCAGCTTGGATGTCGGGGTGTACGAGCAGTACTTC. Translating gives CASSLDVGVYEQYF. The chain has TRBV5-1 and TRBJ2-7; possibly TRBD2 for D (5 bases). The CDR3 consists of 14 residues. V was cut by 0 bases and J by 4 bases, with 11 bases left in between. Germline CDR1 reads SGHRS; CDR2 reads YFSETQ.

This CDR3 is CASSSTTFPEKLFF. CDR3 sequence (DNA): TGTGCCAGCAGCTCCACGACTTTCCCTGAAAAACTGTTTTTT. The chain links TRBV5-5 to TRBJ1-4, with D hard to call. In germline, CDR1 is SGHKS, CDR2 YYEKEE (reference sequence). Trimming took 3 bases from V and 7 from J, leaving 13 bases between them. The CDR3 has 14 amino acids.

The chain recombines TRBV12-5 with TRBJ2-2; TRBD2 is a possible D gene (6 bases). V lost 2 bases and J 1 base, leaving 14 bases between the germline ends. The germline V gene has CDR1 LGHNT and CDR2 FRNRAP. The CDR3 is 17 amino acids. CDR3 region: CASGLTRLGGNTGELFF. The CDR3 coding sequence is TGTGCTAGTGGTTTGACACGATTGGGGGGGAACACCGGGGAGCTGTTTTTT.

The chain couples TRBV11-3 to TRBJ1-2, with D unresolved. This CDR3 has 12 residues. Trimming pared 4 bases from V and 8 bases from J, leaving 11 bases between. CDR1 is SGHNT, CDR2 YENEEA, per germline. The CDR3 is CASSSDPGGYTF. The CDR3 nucleotides are TGTGCCAGCAGCTCGGATCCCGGGGGCTACACCTTC.

Comment on this clone: This CDR3 is also generated by other DNA sequences in the sample. The chain recombines TRBV7-2 with TRBJ1-1; D gene uncertain. This CDR3 has 15 residues. V was pared by 1 base and J by 4 bases, with 13 bases between. Looked up from germline, CDR1 is SGHTA and CDR2 is FQGNSA. The CDR3 DNA is TGTGCCAGCAGCTTAGTACGGGTAGCTGGCACTGAAGCTTTCTTT. This translates into CASSLVRVAGTEAFF.

J is TRBJ2-5 and V is TRBV5-4; TRBD1 aligns across 7 bases. The CDR3 sequence is 13 residues long. CDR1 and CDR2 (germline): SGHNT, YYREEE (reference sequence). V trimming: 4 bases; J trimming: 9 bases; junction bases outside the gene matches: 9. CDR3 amino acids: CASSASTGRSQYF. The CDR3 DNA sequence: TGTGCCAGCAGCGCTTCGACAGGGCGGTCCCAGTACTTC.

This sequence joins TRBV5-3 and TRBJ2-5, with 9 bases that match TRBD1. TRBV5-3 qualifies as an ORF whose function is uncertain. The CDR3 spans 16 residues. V dropped 3 bases and J dropped 1; count of bases not matched to a gene: 7. Written as DNA, the CDR3 is TGTGCCAGAAGCTGCCGGGACAGGGACTTCCAAGAGACCCAGTACTTC. Translating it yields CARSCRDRDFQETQYF.

The chain uses TRBV2 and TRBJ2-5; D might be TRBD1 (6 bases). The CDR3 consists of 14 residues. Trimming removed 5 bases from V and 3 bases from J, with 13 bases in between. The germline gives CDR1 SNHLY, CDR2 FYNNEI. The CDR3 here is CASSLQGREETQYF. In DNA, the CDR3 is TGTGCCAGCAGTCTACAGGGACGGGAAGAGACCCAGTACTTC.

This clone appeared a single time. The rearrangement joins TRBV5-1 to TRBJ2-7; 11 nucleotides match TRBD2. V lost 1 base and J lost 2; bases outside the gene matches: 2. The CDR3 has 15 amino acids. Germline values: CDR1 SGHRS, CDR2 YFSETQ. The CDR3 reads CASSLFSGGAYEQYF. DNA of the CDR3: TGCGCCAGCAGCTTGTTTAGCGGGGGGGCCTACGAGCAGTACTTC.

This chain links TRBV2 with TRBJ2-3, with 15 bases fitting TRBD2. CDR3 length: 17 amino acids. Trimming removed 4 bases from V and 3 bases from J; junction bases left unmatched: 5. In germline, CDR1 is SNHLY, CDR2 FYNNEI. In DNA, the CDR3 is TGTGCCAGCAGTGCCTTAGGACTAGCGGGGGGGACAGATACGCAGTATTTT. Encoded protein: CASSALGLAGGTDTQYF.

CDR3 in amino acids: CASSVEGSGVNSGNTIYF. CDR3 bases: TGTGCCAGCAGCGTAGAGGGTTCGGGGGTGAACTCTGGAAACACCATATATTTT. The chain joins TRBV9 to TRBJ1-3; maybe TRBD1 (5 bases). V was pared by 0 bases and J by 0 bases, with 16 bases between. The CDR3 is 18 residues long. Looked up from germline, CDR1 is SGDLS and CDR2 is YYNGEE.

The chain recombines TRBV10-3 with TRBJ1-1; the match to TRBD1 covers 9 bases. Germline CDR1 is ENHRY and CDR2 is SYGVKD. The J segment lost 5 bases and the V segment lost 5 bases, leaving 3 bases of the junction unmatched. This CDR3 contains 13 residues. The CDR3 DNA sequence: TGTGCCATCAGTAGGGACAGGGAAACTGAAGCTTTCTTT. Its protein product is CAISRDRETEAFF.

This clone was counted once. In DNA form, the CDR3 reads TGTGCCAGCGGGCTGAGCTCCTACGAGCAGTACTTC. It encodes CASGLSSYEQYF. The V call is TRBV2, the J call TRBJ2-7; no clear D gene. Deletions cut 8 bases from V and 0 bases from J, with 8 bases between. The CDR3 is 12 residues long. Germline V gene lookup returns CDR1 SNHLY and CDR2 FYNNEI.

J is TRBJ2-7 and V is TRBV6-6; tentative D call: TRBD1 (6 bases). Germline CDR1 MNHNY, CDR2 SVGAGI (reference sequence). CDR3 length: 14 amino acids. The V and J ends lost 6 bases and 3 bases respectively, with 15 bases between them. CDR3 residues: CASSPGQGIYEQYF. The CDR3, as DNA: TGTGCCAGCAGCCCCGGCCAGGGGATCTACGAGCAGTACTTC.

Only a few counts were recorded for this clone. The chain combines TRBV25-1 with TRBJ1-1; 7 nucleotides align to TRBD1. The V gene's germline CDR1 is MGHDK and CDR2 SYGVNS. Trimming cost V 3 bases and J 5 bases; bases outside gene matches: 6. This CDR3 comprises 14 residues. In nucleotides, the CDR3 is TGTGCCAGCAGTGACATGACAGGGAGGACTGAAGCTTTCTTT. Amino acid sequence: CASSDMTGRTEAFF. The variable domain in full, with the rest retrieved from reference TRBV25-1 and TRBJ1-1, is EADIYQTPRYLVIGTGKKITLECSQTMGHDKMYWYQQDPGMELHLIHYSYGVNSTEKGDLSSESTVSRIRTEHFPLTLESARPSHTSQYLCASSDMTGRTEAFFGQGTRLTVV.

The rearrangement uses TRBV25-1 and TRBJ2-7; TRBD1 aligns across 8 bases. J was trimmed by 2 bases and V by 4 bases; bases with no gene match: 4. The CDR3 consists of 14 residues. Per germline, CDR1 MGHDK and CDR2 SYGVNS. The chain's CDR3 is CASSAGQGPYEQYF. The CDR3 coding sequence is TGTGCCAGCAGTGCTGGACAGGGCCCCTACGAGCAGTACTTC.

This clone was seen more than once but under ten times. The rearrangement links TRBV7-2 to TRBJ1-4; D is ambiguous. Germline V gene data show CDR1 as SGHTA and CDR2 as FQGNSA. This CDR3 comprises 13 residues. Trimming removed 1 base from V and 17 bases from J, with 17 bases in between. The CDR3 reads CASSLGGLEKPFF. The CDR3 DNA reads TGTGCCAGCAGCTTAGGAGGACTCGAAAAGCCTTTTTTT.

The rearrangement joins TRBV7-2 to TRBJ1-1, with D unresolved. Trimming took 1 base from V and 0 from J, leaving 3 bases between them. Per germline, CDR1 SGHTA and CDR2 FQGNSA. CDR3 length equals 13 residues. In DNA form, the CDR3 reads TGTGCCAGCAGCTTAGTTATGAACACTGAAGCTTTCTTT. This gives the protein CASSLVMNTEAFF.

There are a few counts of this clone. The rearrangement uses TRBV28 and TRBJ1-5, with 9 positions matching TRBD1. After removal of 6 bases from V and 5 bases from J, the junction contained 2 bases not matched to a gene. CDR3 length: 13 amino acids. Germline V gene lookup returns CDR1 MDHEN and CDR2 SYDVKM. The CDR3 DNA reads as TGTGCCAGCAGACAGGGGGCGCATCAGCCCCAGCATTTT. Its translation is CASRQGAHQPQHF.

The rearrangement joins TRBV7-9 to TRBJ1-2; D gene unclear. The CDR3 has 13 residues. CDR1 is SEHNR, CDR2 FQNEAQ, per germline (reference sequence). V was pared by 1 base and J by 6 bases, with 9 bases between. The CDR3 spells CASSLGQRDGYTF. For the CDR3, the DNA is TGTGCCAGCAGCTTAGGTCAGAGGGATGGCTACACCTTC.

This clone occurred once. The chain couples TRBV7-2 to TRBJ2-5; a weak D match, TRBD1 (5 bases). The CDR3 consists of 14 residues. V lost 8 bases to trimming and J lost 4 bases, with 17 bases between them. CDR1 is SGHTA and CDR2 is FQGNSA in the germline V gene. CDR3 sequence reads: CASGKGQERETQYF. The CDR3 nucleotides are TGTGCCAGCGGGAAGGGGCAAGAGAGAGAGACCCAGTACTTC. The whole variable domain, remainder taken from reference TRBV7-2 and TRBJ2-5, is GAGVSQSPSNKVTEKGKDVELRCDPISGHTALYWYRQSLGQGLEFLIYFQGNSAPDKSGLPSDRFSAERTGGSVSTLTIQRTQQEDSAVYLCASGKGQERETQYFGPGTRLLVL.

The J gene is TRBJ1-4, the V gene TRBV30; 7 positions match TRBD1. The CDR3 length is 12 residues. Germline values: CDR1 GTSNPN, CDR2 SVGIG (reference sequence). V lost 4 bases to trimming and J lost 6 bases; unmatched junction nucleotides: 2. This chain's CDR3 is CAWTTGDEKLFF. DNA for the CDR3: TGTGCCTGGACAACAGGGGATGAAAAACTGTTTTTT.

The V call is TRBV7-2, the J call TRBJ2-2; D call uncertain. This CDR3 is 13 amino acids long. The V gene's germline CDR1 is SGHTA and CDR2 FQGNSA. V was clipped by 4 bases and J by 7 bases, with 10 bases between them. The CDR3 DNA sequence: TGTGCCAGCAGCTACCGCCGACTCGGGGAGCTGTTTTTT. This gives the protein CASSYRRLGELFF.

This clone was recorded many times. J is TRBJ1-5 and V is TRBV6-5; D remains ambiguous. Per germline, CDR1 MNHEY and CDR2 SVGAGI. Trimming removed 0 bases at V and 5 bases at J, with 5 bases between. The CDR3 covers 13 residues. CDR3 sequence (DNA): TGTGCCAGCAGTTACTCGAGGGATCAGCCCCAGCATTTT. This sequence encodes CASSYSRDQPQHF.